The entry below gives a single T cell receptor (beta chain) sequence along with its context. This specimen comes from a study of blood T cell repertoires in COVID-19. Study information: Samples representing acute and convalescent COVID-19 were sourced from the United States, Italy and Spain. T cells, B-cell-depleted T cells, or PBMCs provided the cDNA or gDNA that served as material.

In the study's own analysis: Estimation of nucleated cell counts was performed using reference gene primer amplification. Profiling relied on immunoSEQ multiplex PCR, and the TCRdb table lists in-frame clones only, not all of them. D and trimming come from the DNA, and the V and J calls and clone size come from that table. This sample has a few hundred thousand clones, with approximately 82% found just once. The sample consisted of peripheral blood. The receptor comes from a man aged 50-59 years with active or convalescent COVID-19.

This CDR3 is CASSPRLAGTDTQYF. The CDR3, as DNA: TGCGCCAGCAGCCCCAGACTAGCGGGGACAGATACGCAGTATTTT. The genes are TRBV4-3 and TRBJ2-3; 11 positions agree with TRBD2. The V and J ends lost 4 bases and 3 bases, in that order; junction bases with no gene match: 3. The CDR3 is made up of 15 amino acids. The germline V gene encodes CDR1 LGHNA and CDR2 YSLEER.